These 32 T cell receptor beta chains were sequenced from one sample in a study of blood T cell repertoires in COVID-19. Libraries were prepared by immunoSEQ multiplex PCR; TCRdb keeps only in-frame clonotypes and omits some of them. The table shows under 300,000 clones, with roughly 88% occurring only once. Sequencing input: PBMCs or T cells enriched from blood (not recorded which). The receptors were sampled from a woman aged 40 to 49 with acute COVID-19.

The chain has TRBV6-5 and TRBJ1-2, with D unclear. This CDR3 comprises 14 residues. Trimming left V 3 bases short and J 0 bases short, with 8 bases between. From germline, CDR1 is MNHEY and CDR2 SVGAGI. The CDR3: CASSYRETNYGYTF. As DNA, the CDR3 is TGTGCCAGCAGTTATCGCGAAACTAACTATGGCTACACCTTC.

J is TRBJ2-7 and V is TRBV7-6; D remains unclear. The germline V gene has CDR1 SGHVS and CDR2 FNYEAQ. Trimming removed 5 bases at V and 7 bases at J, with 9 bases between. The CDR3 is 11 amino acids. CDR3 protein: CASSAGWEQYF. The CDR3 DNA reads TGTGCCAGCAGCGCCGGTTGGGAGCAGTACTTC.

This clone was observed once. The chain recombines TRBV19 with TRBJ1-2; the match to TRBD1 covers 12 bases. Looked up from germline, CDR1 is LNHDA and CDR2 is SQIVND (reference sequence). J lost 4 bases, V lost 5 bases, and 11 bases had no gene match. This CDR3 contains 17 residues. The CDR3 region is CASSPLLPGQGAYGYTF. The CDR3 DNA reads TGTGCCAGTAGTCCGCTCCTCCCGGGACAGGGGGCCTATGGCTACACCTTC.

The chain has TRBV18 and TRBJ1-2; TRBD1 matches at 8 bases. Germline assignment: CDR1 KGHSH and CDR2 LQKENI. The CDR3 is 12 residues long. With 5 bases clipped from V and 6 bases from J, the junction kept 2 bases outside the gene matches. The CDR3 sequence: CASSGQGNGYTF. The CDR3 DNA follows: TGTGCCAGCTCAGGACAGGGAAATGGCTACACCTTC.

The chain joins TRBV2 to TRBJ1-2, with 8 bases identical to TRBD1. Germline trimming cut 6 bases from V and 7 bases from J; bases unmatched to any gene: 7. Germline V gene data show CDR1 as SNHLY and CDR2 as FYNNEI. CDR3 length: 13 residues. CDR3 in DNA: TGTGCCAGCAGGTTTGGGACAGGCTTTGGCTACACCTTC. Amino acids: CASRFGTGFGYTF. The full variable domain, completed using reference TRBV2 and TRBJ1-2, is EPEVTQTPSHQVTQMGQEVILRCVPISNHLYFYWYRQILGQKVEFLVSFYNNEISEKSEIFDDQFSVERPDGSNFTLKIRSTKLEDSAMYFCASRFGTGFGYTFGSGTRLTVV.

The chain recombines TRBV28 with TRBJ2-4; maybe TRBD1 (6 bases). Per germline, CDR1 MDHEN and CDR2 SYDVKM. This CDR3 has 15 residues. V was shortened by 6 bases and J by 0 bases, with 12 bases between the two germline ends. CDR3 loop: CASSKQGVAKNIQYF. CDR3 coding DNA: TGTGCCAGCAGCAAACAGGGTGTAGCCAAAAACATTCAGTACTTC.

J is TRBJ1-2 and V is TRBV23-1; D gene ambiguous. TRBV23-1 has ORF status, its function being uncertain. Trimming cost V 6 bases and J 0 bases, with 8 bases left between them. CDR3 length equals 13 residues. The CDR3 bases are TGCGCCAGCAGGCACAAAACTAACTATGGCTACACCTTC. Amino acid sequence: CASRHKTNYGYTF.

This clone was seen just once. The gene calls are TRBV27 and TRBJ2-3, with 9 bases identical to TRBD1. Losses at the gene ends were 6 bases for V and 3 bases for J; bases not matched to a gene: 4. The CDR3 has 14 amino acids. CDR1 and CDR2 from the germline V gene are MNHEY and SMNVEV (reference sequence). For the CDR3, the DNA is TGTGCCAGCAGAGGGACAGGGTATACAGATACGCAGTATTTT. The encoded protein is CASRGTGYTDTQYF.

The chain employs TRBV28 and TRBJ2-7; perhaps TRBD1 as D (6 bases). The CDR3 length is 13 residues. CDR1 and CDR2 from the germline V gene are MDHEN and SYDVKM. The V and J ends lost 9 bases and 0 bases respectively, with 12 bases between them. The CDR3 nucleotides read TGTGCCAGTAACAGGGTTAGCTCCTACGAGCAGTACTTC. Translating gives CASNRVSSYEQYF.

This chain joins TRBV11-2 and TRBJ2-7; D is unresolved. Germline assignment: CDR1 SGHAT and CDR2 FQNNGV. The CDR3 totals 13 residues. The germline V and J ends were trimmed by 3 bases and 5 bases, with 11 bases remaining between them. The CDR3 nucleotides read TGTGCCAGCAGCTTCAAATACCAGGACGAGCAGTACTTC. This translates into CASSFKYQDEQYF.

The V and J genes are TRBV7-9 and TRBJ1-2; D may be TRBD1 (6 bases). Germline loops: CDR1 SEHNR, CDR2 FQNEAQ (reference sequence). The V end lost 1 base, the J end lost 4 bases, and 19 bases lay between the germline ends. CDR3 length: 17 residues. CDR3 bases: TGTGCCAGCAGCTTAGTAAGGGGAACAGGGCGTGCCTATGGCTACACCTTC. Translating it yields CASSLVRGTGRAYGYTF.

The rearrangement links TRBV5-4 to TRBJ2-5, with a possible D match to TRBD2 (5 bases). V lost 1 base and J 2 bases, leaving 9 bases between the germline ends. CDR3 length: 14 amino acids. The V gene's germline CDR1 is SGHNT and CDR2 YYREEE (reference sequence). The CDR3 region has the DNA TGTGCCAGCAGCTTGCGGGGAATTCAAGAGACCCAGTACTTC. Translating gives CASSLRGIQETQYF.

The V gene is TRBV7-2, the J gene TRBJ1-1; tentative D call: TRBD1 (5 bases). The V and J ends lost 4 bases and 1 base respectively, with 13 bases between them. Looked up from germline, CDR1 is SGHTA and CDR2 is FQGNSA. The length of the CDR3 is 15 residues. In DNA form, the CDR3 reads TGTGCCAGCAGCTCGTCGGGGGTAAGGAACACTGAAGCTTTCTTT. Translating gives CASSSSGVRNTEAFF. The whole variable domain, remainder taken from reference TRBV7-2 and TRBJ1-1, is GAGVSQSPSNKVTEKGKDVELRCDPISGHTALYWYRQSLGQGLEFLIYFQGNSAPDKSGLPSDRFSAERTGGSVSTLTIQRTQQEDSAVYLCASSSSGVRNTEAFFGQGTRLTVV.

V is TRBV28 and J is TRBJ1-2, with D perhaps matching TRBD1 (5 bases). CDR3 length equals 12 residues. V lost 8 bases and J 2 bases, leaving 9 bases between the germline ends. Germline CDR1 MDHEN, CDR2 SYDVKM. CDR3 sequence reads: CASVDINYGYTF. CDR3 nucleotides: TGTGCCAGCGTGGACATAAACTATGGCTACACCTTC.

The chain has TRBV19 and TRBJ1-5; 10 bases fit TRBD1. Germline values: CDR1 LNHDA, CDR2 SQIVND (reference sequence). With 2 bases clipped from V and 1 base from J, the junction kept 5 bases outside the gene matches. The CDR3 is 17 amino acids. The CDR3 coding sequence is TGTGCCAGTAGTATAAAGGGACAGGGGTGGAGCAATCAGCCCCAGCATTTT. This codes for CASSIKGQGWSNQPQHF.

The chain joins TRBV28 to TRBJ1-5, with D unclear. V lost 5 bases, J lost 3 bases, and 8 bases lay in between. CDR1 is MDHEN, CDR2 SYDVKM, per germline. The CDR3 is made up of 13 amino acids. The DNA of the CDR3 is TGTGCCAGCAGTACGGAGTTCAATCAGCCCCAGCATTTT. As protein: CASSTEFNQPQHF. The full variable domain, its missing parts supplied by reference TRBV28 and TRBJ1-5, is DVKVTQSSRYLVKRTGEKVFLECVQDMDHENMFWYRQDPGLGLRLIYFSYDVKMKEKGDIPEGYSVSREKKERFSLILESASTNQTSMYLCASSTEFNQPQHFGDGTRLSIL.

The chain combines TRBV2 with TRBJ2-1, with 8 positions matching TRBD1. The germline CDR1 and CDR2 sequences are SNHLY and FYNNEI. V lost 7 bases, J lost 0 bases, and 5 bases stayed unmatched. This CDR3 has 15 amino acids. CDR3 DNA: TGTGCCAGCACCCAGGGGGCGAGCTCCTACAATGAGCAGTTCTTC. It specifies CASTQGASSYNEQFF.

V and J are TRBV20-1 and TRBJ2-7, with TRBD2 matching 8 bases. The CDR3 spans 14 residues. The ends lost 3 bases at V and 5 bases at J; junction bases unmatched: 9. CDR1 DFQATT and CDR2 SNEGSKA come from the germline V gene (reference sequence). The DNA for the CDR3 is TGCAGTGCTAGTTCCAGCGGGAGAGGCCACGAGCAGTACTTC. Its translation: CSASSSGRGHEQYF.

This clone was recorded a few times. The chain couples TRBV7-9 to TRBJ2-2; a possible D gene is TRBD2 (6 bases). There are 15 residues in the CDR3. Trimming took 5 bases from V and 1 from J, leaving 11 bases between them. Germline V gene sequence: CDR1 SEHNR, CDR2 FQNEAQ (reference sequence). CDR3 sequence reads: CASSTGGQNTGELFF. The CDR3 nucleotides read TGTGCCAGCAGCACAGGAGGGCAGAACACCGGGGAGCTGTTTTTT.

The chain links TRBV7-2 to TRBJ2-3, with TRBD2 matching 9 bases. In germline, CDR1 is SGHTA, CDR2 FQGNSA. There are 16 residues in the CDR3. V lost 3 bases and J lost 0; bases outside the gene matches: 4. CDR3 amino acids: CASSFLAGPSTDTQYF. Here the CDR3 DNA reads TGTGCCAGCAGCTTCCTAGCGGGGCCTAGCACAGATACGCAGTATTTT.

This chain uses TRBV2 with TRBJ2-7, with D tentatively TRBD1 (5 bases). Trimming pared 5 bases from V and 0 bases from J, leaving 17 bases between. Germline V CDR1 and CDR2: SNHLY, FYNNEI. The CDR3 runs to 16 residues. CDR3 in DNA: TGTGCCAGCAGTCCAGACTTACGACAGAGCTCCTACGAGCAGTACTTC. It encodes CASSPDLRQSSYEQYF.

This chain links TRBV12-3 or TRBV12-4 with TRBJ2-3, with 8 positions matching TRBD2. The length of the CDR3 is 11 residues. The ends lost 4 bases at V and 11 bases at J; junction bases unmatched: 2. The CDR3 region is CASSSSGGQYF. The DNA of the CDR3 is TGTGCCAGCAGTTCCAGCGGGGGGCAGTATTTT.

V is TRBV6-5 and J is TRBJ1-2; D unresolved. CDR1 and CDR2 from the germline V gene are MNHEY and SVGAGI. The CDR3 is 13 residues long. Trimming removed 7 bases at V and 5 bases at J, with 14 bases between. The CDR3 DNA sequence: TGTGCCAGCAACAAAGAGAGAGGGTATGGCTACACCTTC. Its protein is CASNKERGYGYTF.

The J gene is TRBJ1-2, the V gene TRBV2; TRBD1 agrees at 8 bases. The trim removed 7 bases at V and 4 bases at J, leaving 8 bases unmatched. The CDR3 runs 14 residues. The V gene's germline CDR1 is SNHLY and CDR2 FYNNEI. The CDR3 is CASKRTDRVYGYTF. DNA of the CDR3: TGTGCCAGCAAAAGAACGGACAGGGTCTATGGCTACACCTTC.

V gene TRBV24-1 combines with J gene TRBJ1-1; weak D call: TRBD1 (5 bases). Germline V gives CDR1 KGHDR, CDR2 SFDVKD. The CDR3 is 15 amino acids. With 4 bases removed from V and 1 base from J, the gap between germline ends came to 12 bases. The CDR3 DNA reads TGTGCCACCAGTGACCCCGGGGGGGGGAACACTGAAGCTTTCTTT. This encodes CATSDPGGGNTEAFF.

This chain joins TRBV15 and TRBJ1-1; D is ambiguous. Trimming shortened V by 6 bases and J by 4 bases, and 9 bases separated the two germline ends. CDR1 is LNHNV, CDR2 YYDKDF, per germline (reference sequence). The CDR3 extends over 12 amino acids. The CDR3 DNA follows: TGTGCCACCAGGGGAGCCCCCACTGAAGCTTTCTTT. Translation: CATRGAPTEAFF. Full variable domain (outside the CDR3, taken from reference TRBV15 and TRBJ1-1): DAMVIQNPRYQVTQFGKPVTLSCSQTLNHNVMYWYQQKSSQAPKLLFHYYDKDFNNEADTPDNFQSRRPNTSFCFLDIRSPGLGDTAMYLCATRGAPTEAFFGQGTRLTVV.

This clone was detected only a few times. Other DNA sequences within the sample encode an identical CDR3. This sequence joins TRBV11-3 and TRBJ2-3; 8 bases line up with TRBD1. Trimming cost V 5 bases and J 3 bases; bases outside gene matches: 1. This CDR3 has 13 residues. Germline CDR1 reads SGHNT; CDR2 reads YENEEA. The DNA for the CDR3 is TGTGCCAGCAGCGACAGGGGAACAGATACGCAGTATTTT. This sequence encodes CASSDRGTDTQYF.

The chain carries TRBV30 and TRBJ1-5; the D gene is possibly TRBD1 (6 bases). Germline V gene lookup returns CDR1 GTSNPN and CDR2 SVGIG (reference sequence). The ends were cut back, 1 base at V and 6 bases at J, with 13 bases in the middle. The CDR3 sequence is 14 residues long. The CDR3 region has the DNA TGTGCCTGGAGTGCTATGGGGGCCGGTCAGCCCCAGCATTTT. Its translation: CAWSAMGAGQPQHF.

V usage is TRBV11-3 and J usage is TRBJ2-3; D is undetermined. This CDR3 has 15 amino acids. The V and J ends lost 1 base and 4 bases respectively, with 12 bases between them. Germline loops: CDR1 SGHNT, CDR2 YENEEA. The CDR3 region is CASSLGLRSPDTQYF. DNA of the CDR3: TGTGCCAGCAGCTTAGGCTTGAGGTCCCCAGATACGCAGTATTTT.

Concerning this clone itself: Other DNA sequences from this sample encode an identical CDR3 as well. The chain couples TRBV2 to TRBJ2-5, with D possibly TRBD2 on 6 matching bases. Trimming took off 0 bases at V and 5 bases at J, with 7 bases between the two ends. The V gene's germline CDR1 is SNHLY and CDR2 FYNNEI. The CDR3 loop spans 13 amino acids. The CDR3 nucleotides are TGTGCCAGCAGTGAAGCGGGGGGTGAGACCCAGTACTTC. It specifies CASSEAGGETQYF.

The chain uses TRBV6-5 and TRBJ2-1; 7 bases are a match to TRBD2. There are 15 residues in the CDR3. V lost 6 bases and J lost 8; bases outside the gene matches: 13. Per germline, CDR1 MNHEY and CDR2 SVGAGI. The chain's CDR3 is CASRTYGGEVDEQFF. CDR3 nucleotides: TGTGCCAGCAGAACCTATGGGGGGGAGGTCGATGAGCAGTTCTTC.

This clone has just one count. As DNA, the CDR3 is TGTGCCAGCTCACCGGGACAGGGGGTCTCCAATGAGCAGTTCTTC. Protein: CASSPGQGVSNEQFF. This chain connects TRBV18 to TRBJ2-1, with 11 bases identical to TRBD1. Germline V lookup: CDR1 KGHSH, CDR2 LQKENI. After removal of 3 bases from V and 6 bases from J, the junction contained 4 bases not matched to a gene. The CDR3 consists of 15 residues.